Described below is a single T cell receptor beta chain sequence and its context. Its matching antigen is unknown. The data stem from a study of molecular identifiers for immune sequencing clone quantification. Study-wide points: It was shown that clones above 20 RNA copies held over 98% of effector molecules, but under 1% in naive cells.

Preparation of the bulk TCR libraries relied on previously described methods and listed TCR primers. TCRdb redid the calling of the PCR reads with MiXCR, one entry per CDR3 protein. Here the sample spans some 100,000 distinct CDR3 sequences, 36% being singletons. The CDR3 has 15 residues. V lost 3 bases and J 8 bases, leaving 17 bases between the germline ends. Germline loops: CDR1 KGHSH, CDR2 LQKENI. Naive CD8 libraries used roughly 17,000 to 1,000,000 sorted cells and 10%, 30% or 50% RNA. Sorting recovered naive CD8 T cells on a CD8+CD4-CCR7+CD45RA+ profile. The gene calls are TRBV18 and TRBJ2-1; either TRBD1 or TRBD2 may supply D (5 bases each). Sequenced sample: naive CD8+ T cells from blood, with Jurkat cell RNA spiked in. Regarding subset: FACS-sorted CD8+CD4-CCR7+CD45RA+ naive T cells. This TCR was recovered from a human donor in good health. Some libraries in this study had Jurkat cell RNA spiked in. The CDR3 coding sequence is TGTGCCAGCTCACCCGGGGCCCGGGGCGGCCATGAGCAGTTCTTC. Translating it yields CASSPGARGGHEQFF.